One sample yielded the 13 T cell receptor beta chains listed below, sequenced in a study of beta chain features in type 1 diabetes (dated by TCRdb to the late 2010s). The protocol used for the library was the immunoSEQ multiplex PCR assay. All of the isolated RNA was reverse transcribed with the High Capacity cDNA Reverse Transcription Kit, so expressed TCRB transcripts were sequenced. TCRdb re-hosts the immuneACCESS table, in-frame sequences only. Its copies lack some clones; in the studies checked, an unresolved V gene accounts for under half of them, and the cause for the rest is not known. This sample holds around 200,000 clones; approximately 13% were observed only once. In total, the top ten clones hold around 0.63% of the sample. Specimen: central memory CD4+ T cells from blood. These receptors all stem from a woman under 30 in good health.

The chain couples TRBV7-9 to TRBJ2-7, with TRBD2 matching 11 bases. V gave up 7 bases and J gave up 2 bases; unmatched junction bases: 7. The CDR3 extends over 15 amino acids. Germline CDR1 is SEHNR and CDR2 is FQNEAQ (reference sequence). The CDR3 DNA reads TGTGCCAGCATCTATCTAGCGGGAGGTACCTACGAGCAGTACTTC. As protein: CASIYLAGGTYEQYF.

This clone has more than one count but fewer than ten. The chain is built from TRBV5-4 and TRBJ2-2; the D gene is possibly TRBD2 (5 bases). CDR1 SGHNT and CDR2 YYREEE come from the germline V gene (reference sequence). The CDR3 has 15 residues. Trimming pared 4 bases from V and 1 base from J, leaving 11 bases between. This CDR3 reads CASSPPAGNTGELFF. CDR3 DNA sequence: TGTGCCAGCAGCCCCCCGGCGGGGAACACCGGGGAGCTGTTTTTT.

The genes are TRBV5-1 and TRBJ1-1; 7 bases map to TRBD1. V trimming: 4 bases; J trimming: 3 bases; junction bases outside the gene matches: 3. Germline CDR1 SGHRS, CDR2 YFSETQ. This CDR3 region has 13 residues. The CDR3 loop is CASSPDRDTEAFF. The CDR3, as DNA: TGCGCCAGCAGCCCAGACAGGGACACTGAAGCTTTCTTT.

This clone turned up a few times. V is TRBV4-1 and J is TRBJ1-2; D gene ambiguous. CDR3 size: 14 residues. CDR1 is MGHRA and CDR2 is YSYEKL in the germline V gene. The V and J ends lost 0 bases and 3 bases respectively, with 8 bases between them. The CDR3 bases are TGCGCCAGCAGCCAAGATTCGGAGTACTATGGCTACACCTTC. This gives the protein CASSQDSEYYGYTF.

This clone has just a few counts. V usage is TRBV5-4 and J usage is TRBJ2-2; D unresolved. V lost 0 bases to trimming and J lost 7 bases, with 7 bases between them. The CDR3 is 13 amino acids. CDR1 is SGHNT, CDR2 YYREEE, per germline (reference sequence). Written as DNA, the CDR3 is TGTGCCAGCAGCTTGGTTTCTAGCGGGGAGCTGTTTTTT. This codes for CASSLVSSGELFF.

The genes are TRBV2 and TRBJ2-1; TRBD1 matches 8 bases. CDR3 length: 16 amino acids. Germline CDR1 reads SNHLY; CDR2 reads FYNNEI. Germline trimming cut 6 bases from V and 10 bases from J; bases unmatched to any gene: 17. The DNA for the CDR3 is TGTGCCAGCAGGCGGGCTGAGGCAGGGGGCTTAGAAGAGCAGTTCTTC. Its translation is CASRRAEAGGLEEQFF.

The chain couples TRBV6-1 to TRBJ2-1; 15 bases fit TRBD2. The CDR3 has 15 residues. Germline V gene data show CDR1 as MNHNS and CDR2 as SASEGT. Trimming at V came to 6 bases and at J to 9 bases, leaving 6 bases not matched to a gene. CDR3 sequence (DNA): TGTGCCAGCAGGACTGGGACTAGCGGGAGGAGTGAGCAGTTCTTC. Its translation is CASRTGTSGRSEQFF.

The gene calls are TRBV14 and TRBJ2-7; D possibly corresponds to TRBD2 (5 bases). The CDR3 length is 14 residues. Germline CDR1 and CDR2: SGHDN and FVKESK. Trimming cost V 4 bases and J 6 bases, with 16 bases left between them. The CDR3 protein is CASSPAGVTGEQYF. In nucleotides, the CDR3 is TGTGCCAGCAGCCCGGCGGGCGTTACTGGCGAGCAGTACTTC.

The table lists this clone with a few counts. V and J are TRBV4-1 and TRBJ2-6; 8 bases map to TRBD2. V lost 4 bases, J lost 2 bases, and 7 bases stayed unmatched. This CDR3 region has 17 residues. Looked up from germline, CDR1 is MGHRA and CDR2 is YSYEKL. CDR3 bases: TGCGCCAGCAGCCGAGGGGGACTAGTAACTGGGGCCAACGTCCTGACTTTC. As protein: CASSRGGLVTGANVLTF.

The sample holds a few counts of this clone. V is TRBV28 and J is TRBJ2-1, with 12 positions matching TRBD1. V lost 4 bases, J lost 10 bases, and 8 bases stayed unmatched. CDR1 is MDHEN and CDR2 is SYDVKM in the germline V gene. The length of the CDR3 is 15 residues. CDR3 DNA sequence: TGTGCCAGCAGTTCGCCGGGACAGGGGGCCGCCGAGCAGTTCTTC. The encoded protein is CASSSPGQGAAEQFF. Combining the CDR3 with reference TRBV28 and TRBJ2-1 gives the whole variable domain DVKVTQSSRYLVKRTGEKVFLECVQDMDHENMFWYRQDPGLGLRLIYFSYDVKMKEKGDIPEGYSVSREKKERFSLILESASTNQTSMYLCASSSPGQGAAEQFFGPGTRLTVL.

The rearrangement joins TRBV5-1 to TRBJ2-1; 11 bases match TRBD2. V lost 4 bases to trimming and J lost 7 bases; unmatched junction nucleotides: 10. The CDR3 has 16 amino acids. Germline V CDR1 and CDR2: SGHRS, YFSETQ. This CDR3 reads CASSHTSGSVRNEQFF. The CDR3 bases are TGCGCCAGCAGCCACACTAGCGGGAGCGTAAGGAATGAGCAGTTCTTC. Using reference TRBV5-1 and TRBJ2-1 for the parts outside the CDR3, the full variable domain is KAGVTQTPRYLIKTRGQQVTLSCSPISGHRSVSWYQQTPGQGLQFLFEYFSETQRNKGNFPGRFSGRQFSNSRSEMNVSTLELGDSALYLCASSHTSGSVRNEQFFGPGTRLTVL.

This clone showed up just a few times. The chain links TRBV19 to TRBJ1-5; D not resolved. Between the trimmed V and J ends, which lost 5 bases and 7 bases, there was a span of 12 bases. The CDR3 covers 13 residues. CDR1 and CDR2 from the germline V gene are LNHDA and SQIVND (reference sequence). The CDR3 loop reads CASSRGSGQPQHF. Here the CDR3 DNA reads TGTGCCAGTAGTCGGGGTTCTGGCCAGCCCCAGCATTTT.

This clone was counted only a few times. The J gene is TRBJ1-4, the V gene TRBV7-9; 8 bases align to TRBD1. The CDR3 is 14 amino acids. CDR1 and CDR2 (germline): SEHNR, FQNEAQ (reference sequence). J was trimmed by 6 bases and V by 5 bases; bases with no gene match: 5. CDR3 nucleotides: TGTGCCAGCAGCGCACAGGGGGGTGATGAAAAACTGTTTTTT. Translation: CASSAQGGDEKLFF.